Below are 10 T cell receptor beta chains sequenced from a single sample in a study of human T cells and chemical hapten exposure. Whole blood, unfractionated, served as the material for total RNA extraction. TCRdb re-called the 5' RACE reads through MiXCR, storing one row per CDR3 protein. In the table there are more than 75,000 distinct CDR3 sequences, approximately 15% of which are singletons. The source is a female donor in good health.

This chain joins TRBV30 and TRBJ2-5; maybe TRBD2 (5 bases). The germline gives CDR1 GTSNPN, CDR2 SVGIG (reference sequence). The CDR3 consists of 13 residues. Deletions cut 2 bases from V and 2 bases from J, with 9 bases between. CDR3 coding DNA: TGTGCCTGGAGTCGGACTGGACAAGAGACCCAGTACTTC. It translates to CAWSRTGQETQYF. Supplemented by reference TRBV30 and TRBJ2-5, the full variable domain reads SQTIHQWPATLVQPVGSPLSLECTVEGTSNPNLYWYRQAAGRGLQLLFYSVGIGQISSEVPQNLSASRPQDRQFILSSKKLLLSDSGFYLCAWSRTGQETQYFGPGTRLLVL.

The chain has TRBV5-6 and TRBJ1-2; TRBD1 aligns across 8 bases. CDR3 size: 15 residues. The germline CDR1 and CDR2 sequences are SGHDT and YYEEEE. The trim removed 0 bases at V and 3 bases at J, leaving 4 bases unmatched. The CDR3 bases are TGTGCCAGCAGCTTGGCGGGACAGGACTACTATGGCTACACCTTC. Its protein product is CASSLAGQDYYGYTF.

The CDR3 here is CASSLRAGVNTEAFF. CDR3 sequence (DNA): TGTGCCAGCAGCCTCCGGGCAGGGGTGAACACTGAAGCTTTCTTT. The chain carries TRBV6-2 or TRBV6-3 and TRBJ1-1, with D tentatively TRBD1 (6 bases). This CDR3 has 15 amino acids. Per germline, CDR1 MNHEY and CDR2 SVGEGT. The V gene lost 6 bases and the J gene lost 0 bases, with 14 bases spanning the gap.

The rearrangement uses TRBV5-1 and TRBJ2-5; D is perhaps TRBD1 or TRBD2 (5 bases each). CDR3 size: 14 residues. Trimming stripped 3 bases from V and 3 bases from J, with 12 bases between. Per the germline V gene, CDR1 is SGHRS and CDR2 is YFSETQ. The CDR3 sequence is CASSSGTGKETQYF. CDR3 DNA: TGCGCCAGCAGCTCGGGGACGGGGAAAGAGACCCAGTACTTC.

There are many counts of this clonotype. V is TRBV5-4 and J is TRBJ2-7, with 10 nucleotides matching TRBD1. The CDR3 is 15 amino acids. The V segment lost 3 bases and the J segment 5 bases; nucleotides outside the gene matches: 8. Germline CDR1 SGHNT, CDR2 YYREEE (reference sequence). The CDR3 DNA reads TGTGCCAGCAGCTCCTTCCGGGACAGGGGCGACGAGCAGTACTTC. Protein: CASSSFRDRGDEQYF.

This clonotype was detected a few times. The rearrangement joins TRBV6-5 to TRBJ2-7; TRBD1 aligns across 9 bases. The CDR3 loop spans 16 amino acids. CDR1 and CDR2 from the germline V gene are MNHEY and SVGAGI. Unmatched junction bases numbered 10, after V lost 6 bases and J lost 1 base. The CDR3 DNA reads as TGTGCCAGCAGGTCGGCGGAGACAGGGGGTTCCTACGAGCAGTACTTC. Its protein is CASRSAETGGSYEQYF.

This chain connects TRBV5-1 to TRBJ2-5, with a tentative D call TRBD2 (5 bases). This CDR3 has 13 amino acids. CDR1 is SGHRS, CDR2 YFSETQ, per germline. Trimming took off 0 bases at V and 5 bases at J, with 8 bases between the two ends. The CDR3 spells CASSLGGPETQYF. DNA of the CDR3: TGCGCCAGCAGCTTGGGCGGGCCGGAGACCCAGTACTTC.

This sequence joins TRBV4-1 and TRBJ2-5; 8 nucleotides match TRBD1. Trimming at V came to 2 bases and at J to 6 bases, leaving 8 bases not matched to a gene. This CDR3 is 15 amino acids long. Germline lookup yields CDR1 MGHRA and CDR2 YSYEKL. Here the CDR3 reads CASSQLTGAGKTQYF. The CDR3, as DNA: TGCGCCAGCAGCCAACTGACAGGGGCTGGGAAGACCCAGTACTTC.

A few counts support this clonotype. The chain is built from TRBV20-1 and TRBJ2-1; D is possibly TRBD2 (5 bases). V was clipped by 3 bases and J by 4 bases, with 13 bases between them. Germline CDR1 DFQATT, CDR2 SNEGSKA (reference sequence). The CDR3 spans 14 residues. For the CDR3, the DNA is TGCAGTGCTAGTTTCGTGCGCGGGTACAATGAGCAGTTCTTC. Protein: CSASFVRGYNEQFF.

This clonotype was recorded once. CDR3 protein: CASSIDRAGEQYF. CDR3 nucleotides: TGTGCCAGCAGTATCGACAGGGCAGGGGAGCAGTACTTC. The chain combines TRBV2 with TRBJ2-7, with TRBD1 identical over 7 bases. Trimming removed 5 bases from V and 7 bases from J; junction bases left unmatched: 8. Germline V CDR1 and CDR2: SNHLY, FYNNEI. The CDR3 runs to 13 residues.